Described below is a single TCR beta chain sequence and its context. The antigen is unknown. These data originate in a study of cytomegalovirus exposure and HLA in healthy donors. Study at large: Findings of an earlier analysis included more than 90 million unique TCR beta sequences from roughly 200 million T cells. Broader study findings: There were some public TCRs occurring in many donors, but most TCR sequences were rare. A later analysis found common viral pathogens apparently linked to several of the most significant clusters. CMV serostatus was the sole immune exposure information available.

V lost 8 bases, J lost 3 bases, and 11 bases lay in between. CDR1 is MDHEN, CDR2 SYDVKM, per germline. The CDR3 consists of 12 residues. The PCR contained 60 Vbeta and 13 Jbeta primers. Method: immunoSEQ multiplex PCR; TCRdb's copy keeps in-frame clones and lacks some. Of about 170,000 clones in the sample, about 82% are singletons; the top ten hold approximately 0.8%. This TCR derives from a woman under 30 in good health and CMV-seronegative. The chain has TRBV28 and TRBJ2-7; D is uncertain. Sequencing was done on a sample of PBMCs. In nucleotides, the CDR3 is TGTGCCAGCGAGCAACGAGGCTACGAGCAGTACTTC. Encoded protein: CASEQRGYEQYF.